Below are 22 T cell receptor beta chains sequenced from a single sample in a study of identical twins. One entry per CDR3 protein results from TCRdb running MiXCR on the 5' RACE reads. The sample records under 1 million distinct CDR3 sequences, 9% to 15% being singletons. A further study also used this sample, focusing on yellow fever vaccine responses in identical twins.

Material for sequencing was PBMCs. The receptors derive from a woman aged 18-29 years in good health.

Comments on this clonotype: A read error may produce the germline difference seen at one junction end. V is TRBV12-3 or TRBV12-4 and J is TRBJ2-3; 9 bases are a match to TRBD1. The CDR3 extends over 15 amino acids. The CDR3 is CACRGGDREWSAQYF. CDR3 bases: TGTGCCTGCAGAGGGGGGGACAGGGAATGGTCTGCGCAGTATTTT.

This clonotype was seen repeatedly, ten times or more. CDR3 region: CATRAGPYNEQFF. The CDR3 DNA follows: TGTGCCACCCGAGCGGGGCCTTACAATGAGCAGTTCTTC. The rearrangement links TRBV25-1 to TRBJ2-1; TRBD2 aligns across 7 bases. Unmatched junction bases numbered 7, after V lost 10 bases and J lost 4 bases. Germline values: CDR1 MGHDK, CDR2 SYGVNS. This CDR3 is built from 13 residues.

J is TRBJ2-3 and V is TRBV3-1; weak D call: TRBD2 (6 bases). CDR1 and CDR2 from the germline V gene are LGHDT and YNNKEL (reference sequence). Trimming removed 0 bases at V and 2 bases at J, with 15 bases between. The CDR3 has 17 amino acids. The CDR3: CASSQDPAGGLTDTQYF. For the CDR3, the DNA is TGTGCCAGCAGCCAAGACCCAGCGGGCGGACTCACAGATACGCAGTATTTT.

This clonotype appeared a few times. The chain carries TRBV20-1 and TRBJ2-1; D gene unclear. The germline CDR1 and CDR2 sequences are DFQATT and SNEGSKA (reference sequence). V lost 4 bases and J lost 9, with 19 bases in between. CDR3 length equals 14 residues. The CDR3 bases are TGCAGTGCTACACCCGGATCCCCGGGCGGTGAGCAGTTCTTC. This codes for CSATPGSPGGEQFF.

The chain combines TRBV24-1 with TRBJ2-2; 8 bases fit TRBD1. The CDR3 runs to 13 residues. The germline V gene has CDR1 KGHDR and CDR2 SFDVKD. The V and J ends lost 8 bases and 6 bases, in that order; junction bases with no gene match: 4. This CDR3 is CATNRGWAGELFF. For the CDR3, the DNA is TGTGCCACCAACAGGGGGTGGGCCGGGGAGCTGTTTTTT.

In its sample, this clonotype was seen a few times. This chain's CDR3 is CASSPRGGQNYEQYF. CDR3 sequence (DNA): TGCGCCAGCAGCCCCCGGGGGGGACAGAACTACGAGCAGTACTTC. This chain joins TRBV4-1 and TRBJ2-7; D may be TRBD2 (8 bases). Trimming removed 4 bases at V and 3 bases at J, with 16 bases between. Germline CDR1 is MGHRA and CDR2 is YSYEKL. The CDR3 runs 15 residues.

The chain carries TRBV12-3 or TRBV12-4 and TRBJ2-5, with TRBD2 as a possible D gene (6 bases). CDR3 length: 15 amino acids. V was pared by 3 bases and J by 4 bases, with 15 bases between. CDR3 region: CASSLGTGSGETQYF. CDR3 bases: TGTGCCAGCAGTTTGGGGACCGGGAGTGGAGAGACCCAGTACTTC.

The chain has TRBV6-5 and TRBJ2-7; 10 bases fit TRBD2. J was trimmed by 5 bases and V by 0 bases; bases with no gene match: 13. The germline V gene encodes CDR1 MNHEY and CDR2 SVGAGI. The CDR3 has 18 amino acids. The CDR3 is CASSYSASGRPLIDEQYF. CDR3 sequence (DNA): TGTGCCAGCAGTTACTCGGCTAGCGGGAGACCTCTAATTGACGAGCAGTACTTC.

The chain combines TRBV2 with TRBJ2-7; no firm D call. CDR1 SNHLY and CDR2 FYNNEI come from the germline V gene. There are 11 residues in the CDR3. V was cut by 6 bases and J by 1 base, with 4 bases left in between. This CDR3 is CASSPSYEQYV. CDR3 coding DNA: TGTGCCAGCAGCCCGTCCTACGAGCAGTACGTC.

This clonotype was picked up a small number of times. V is TRBV29-1 and J is TRBJ2-7, with 13 bases fitting TRBD2. The CDR3 covers 17 residues. The V and J ends lost 4 bases and 3 bases, in that order; junction bases with no gene match: 12. Germline V CDR1 and CDR2: SQVTM, ANQGSEA. DNA of the CDR3: TGCAGCGTTGCCGGACTAGCGGGAGCTCTAGGGGTCTACGAGCAGTACTTC. This gives the protein CSVAGLAGALGVYEQYF.

This clonotype was seen at least ten times. V gene TRBV5-1 combines with J gene TRBJ2-1; 11 bases are shared with TRBD2. Germline values: CDR1 SGHRS, CDR2 YFSETQ. V dropped 2 bases and J dropped 6; count of bases not matched to a gene: 4. The CDR3 covers 15 residues. The CDR3 here is CASSFVTSGANEQFF. Written as DNA, the CDR3 is TGCGCCAGCAGCTTTGTGACTAGCGGGGCCAATGAGCAGTTCTTC.

This clonotype was recorded a few times. The CDR3 sequence is CASSQDSGYNQPQHF. The DNA for the CDR3 is TGCGCCAGCAGCCAAGATTCGGGGTACAATCAGCCCCAGCATTTT. The genes are TRBV4-1 and TRBJ1-5; D is unresolved. Trimming pared 0 bases from V and 3 bases from J, leaving 9 bases between. CDR3 length: 15 residues. Germline CDR1 reads MGHRA; CDR2 reads YSYEKL.

This clonotype was seen a few times. V and J are TRBV7-8 and TRBJ2-2; D remains unclear. Looked up from germline, CDR1 is SGHVS and CDR2 is FQNEAQ. The CDR3 has 14 amino acids. V dropped 2 bases and J dropped 1 base, with 5 bases sitting between them. CDR3 protein: CASSLPRNTGELFF. In DNA, the CDR3 is TGTGCCAGCAGCTTACCGAGGAACACCGGGGAGCTGTTTTTT.

This clonotype has just a few counts. This chain connects TRBV2 to TRBJ2-1; 8 bases map to TRBD2. Germline CDR1 is SNHLY and CDR2 is FYNNEI. The CDR3 is made up of 15 amino acids. V was pared by 6 bases and J by 7 bases, with 11 bases of the junction left unmatched. CDR3 region: CASREREGRRNEQFF. CDR3 nucleotide sequence: TGTGCCAGCAGAGAACGGGAGGGCCGGAGGAATGAGCAGTTCTTC.

This chain connects TRBV20-1 to TRBJ2-3, with 10 bases aligning to TRBD1. Germline loops: CDR1 DFQATT, CDR2 SNEGSKA (reference sequence). The CDR3 is made up of 14 amino acids. V lost 5 bases, J lost 4 bases, and 6 bases stayed unmatched. CDR3 sequence: CSAGTGEWADTQYF. In nucleotides, the CDR3 is TGCAGTGCTGGGACAGGGGAGTGGGCAGATACGCAGTATTTT.

This clonotype was recorded many times. The rearrangement links TRBV28 to TRBJ1-1; D not resolved. V dropped 3 bases and J dropped 6 bases, with 5 bases sitting between them. Germline loops: CDR1 MDHEN, CDR2 SYDVKM. The length of the CDR3 is 11 residues. As DNA, the CDR3 is TGTGCCAGCAGTTTTCGGTCTGAAGCTTTCTTT. Its protein is CASSFRSEAFF.

This clonotype has only a few counts. The chain uses TRBV5-1 and TRBJ1-1; 9 positions match TRBD1. Unmatched junction bases numbered 6, after V lost 1 base and J lost 5 bases. This CDR3 has 15 amino acids. From germline, CDR1 is SGHRS and CDR2 YFSETQ. This chain's CDR3 is CASSLPDRGSTEAFF. The CDR3 DNA follows: TGCGCCAGCAGCTTGCCCGACAGGGGGAGTACTGAAGCTTTCTTT.

This clonotype occurred a few times. The chain carries TRBV12-3 or TRBV12-4 and TRBJ1-2, with no clear D. Trimming took off 5 bases at V and 3 bases at J, with 10 bases between the two ends. CDR3 length: 13 residues. CDR3 region: CASSPGSHYGYTF. The CDR3 DNA follows: TGTGCCAGCAGTCCCGGATCTCACTATGGCTACACCTTC.

This clonotype turned up a few times. The J gene is TRBJ2-1, the V gene TRBV10-2; maybe TRBD2 (5 bases). Germline values: CDR1 WSHSY, CDR2 SAAADI. V was shortened by 2 bases and J by 13 bases, with 12 bases between the two germline ends. The CDR3 has 12 amino acids. The CDR3 nucleotides read TGCGCCAGCAGTGAGGTCCGACTAATACAGTTCTTC. This sequence encodes CASSEVRLIQFF.

This clonotype was picked up many times. V and J are TRBV20-1 and TRBJ2-1; unclear D gene. There are 13 residues in the CDR3. Germline CDR1 is DFQATT and CDR2 is SNEGSKA (reference sequence). V gave up 8 bases and J gave up 14 bases, with 25 bases separating them. This CDR3 reads CSCRAQAPMSKFF. CDR3 sequence (DNA): TGCAGTTGCCGGGCCCAGGCCCCCATGAGCAAGTTCTTC.

The rearrangement joins TRBV11-2 to TRBJ1-1, with unresolved D. In germline, CDR1 is SGHAT, CDR2 FQNNGV. Trimming cost V 4 bases and J 4 bases, with 10 bases left between them. The CDR3 loop spans 13 amino acids. The DNA for the CDR3 is TGTGCCAGCAGCTCGCGACGGACCACTGAAGCTTTCTTT. Its translation is CASSSRRTTEAFF.

The chain couples TRBV20-1 to TRBJ2-1; 10 bases map to TRBD1. Germline V CDR1 and CDR2: DFQATT, SNEGSKA (reference sequence). The CDR3 extends over 16 amino acids. Trimming cost V 0 bases and J 3 bases; bases outside gene matches: 5. CDR3 DNA sequence: TGCAGTGCTAGAGATTTACGGACAGGGGGCTACAATGAGCAGTTCTTC. This codes for CSARDLRTGGYNEQFF.